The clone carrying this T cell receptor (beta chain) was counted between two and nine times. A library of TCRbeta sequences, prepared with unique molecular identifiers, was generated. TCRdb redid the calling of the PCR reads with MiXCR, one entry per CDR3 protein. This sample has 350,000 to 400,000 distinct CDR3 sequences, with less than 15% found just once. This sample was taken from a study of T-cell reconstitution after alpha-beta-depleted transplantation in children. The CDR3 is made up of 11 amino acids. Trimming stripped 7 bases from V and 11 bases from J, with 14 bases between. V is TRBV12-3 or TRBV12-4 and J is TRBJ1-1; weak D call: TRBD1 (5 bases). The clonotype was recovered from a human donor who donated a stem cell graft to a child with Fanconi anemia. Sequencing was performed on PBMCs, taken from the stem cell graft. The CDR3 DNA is TGTGCCAGCAAGTCCGGGGGGAAGGCTTTCTTT. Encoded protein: CASKSGGKAFF.